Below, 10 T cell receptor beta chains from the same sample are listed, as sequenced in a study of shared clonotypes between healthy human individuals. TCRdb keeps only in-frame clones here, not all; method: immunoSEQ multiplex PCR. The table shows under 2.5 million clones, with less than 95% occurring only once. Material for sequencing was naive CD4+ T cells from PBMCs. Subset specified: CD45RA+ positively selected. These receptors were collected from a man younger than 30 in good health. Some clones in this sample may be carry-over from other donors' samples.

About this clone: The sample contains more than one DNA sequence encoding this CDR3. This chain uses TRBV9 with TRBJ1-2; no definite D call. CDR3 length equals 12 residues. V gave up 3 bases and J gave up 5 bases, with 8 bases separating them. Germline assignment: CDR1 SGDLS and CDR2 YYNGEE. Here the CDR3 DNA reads TGTGCCAGCAGCGCTCTGGGTTATGGCTACACCTTC. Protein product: CASSALGYGYTF.

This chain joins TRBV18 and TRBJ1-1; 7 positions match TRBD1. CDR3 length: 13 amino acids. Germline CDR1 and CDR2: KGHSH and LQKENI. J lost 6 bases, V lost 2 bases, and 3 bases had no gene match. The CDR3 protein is CASSPEGQAEAFF. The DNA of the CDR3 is TGTGCCAGCTCACCAGAAGGACAGGCTGAAGCTTTCTTT.

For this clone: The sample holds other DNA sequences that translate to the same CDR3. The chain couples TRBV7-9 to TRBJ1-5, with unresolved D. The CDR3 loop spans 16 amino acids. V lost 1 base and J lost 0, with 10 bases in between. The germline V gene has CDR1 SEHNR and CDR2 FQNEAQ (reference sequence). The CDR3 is CASSLGAGDSNQPQHF. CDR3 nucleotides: TGTGCCAGCAGCTTAGGCGCCGGGGATAGCAATCAGCCCCAGCATTTT.

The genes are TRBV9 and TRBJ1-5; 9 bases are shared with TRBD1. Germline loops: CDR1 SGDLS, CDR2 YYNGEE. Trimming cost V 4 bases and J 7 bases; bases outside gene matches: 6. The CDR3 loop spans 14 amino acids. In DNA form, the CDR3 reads TGTGCCAGCAGCTCGGGACAGGGATCGCAGCCCCAGCATTTT. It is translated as CASSSGQGSQPQHF.

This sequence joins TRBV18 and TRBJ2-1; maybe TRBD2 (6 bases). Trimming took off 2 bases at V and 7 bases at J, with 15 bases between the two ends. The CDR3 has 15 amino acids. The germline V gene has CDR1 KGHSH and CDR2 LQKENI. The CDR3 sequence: CASSPAGLGGNEQFF. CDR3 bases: TGTGCCAGCTCACCAGCAGGGCTCGGAGGGAATGAGCAGTTCTTC.

The CDR3 DNA reads TGTGCCAGCAGTCCAGGGCTCTCCTCCTACAATGAGCAGTTCTTC. Translated: CASSPGLSSYNEQFF. The V gene is TRBV6-4, the J gene TRBJ2-1; D perhaps matches TRBD1 (5 bases). CDR3 length: 15 amino acids. In germline, CDR1 is MRHNA, CDR2 SNTAGT. V was trimmed by 5 bases and J by 0 bases, leaving 11 bases between them.

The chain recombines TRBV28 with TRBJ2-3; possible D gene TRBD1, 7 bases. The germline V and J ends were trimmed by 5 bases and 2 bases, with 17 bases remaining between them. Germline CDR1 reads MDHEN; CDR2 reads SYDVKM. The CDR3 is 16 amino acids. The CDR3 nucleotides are TGTGCCAGCAGTCAACAGGGGACGGGGGCCACAGATACGCAGTATTTT. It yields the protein CASSQQGTGATDTQYF.

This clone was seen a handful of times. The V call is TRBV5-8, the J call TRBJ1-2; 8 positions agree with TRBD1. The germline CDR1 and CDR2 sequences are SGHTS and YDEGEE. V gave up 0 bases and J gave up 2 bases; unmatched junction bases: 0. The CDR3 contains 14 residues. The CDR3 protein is CASSLGDRNYGYTF. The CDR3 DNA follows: TGTGCCAGCAGCTTGGGGGACAGGAACTATGGCTACACCTTC.

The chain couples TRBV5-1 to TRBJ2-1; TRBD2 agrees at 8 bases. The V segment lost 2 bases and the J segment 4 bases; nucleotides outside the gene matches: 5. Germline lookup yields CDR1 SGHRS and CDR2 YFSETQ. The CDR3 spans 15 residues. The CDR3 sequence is CASSFSGTSYNEQFF. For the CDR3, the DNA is TGCGCCAGCAGCTTTTCCGGGACTAGTTACAATGAGCAGTTCTTC.

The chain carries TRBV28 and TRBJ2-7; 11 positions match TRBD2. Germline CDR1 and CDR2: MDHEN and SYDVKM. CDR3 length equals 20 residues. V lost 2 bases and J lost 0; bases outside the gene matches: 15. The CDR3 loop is CASSLGGLAAPSGVSYEQYF. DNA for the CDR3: TGTGCCAGCAGTTTAGGGGGACTAGCGGCCCCGTCGGGGGTCTCCTACGAGCAGTACTTC.